This T cell receptor (beta chain) is drawn from a study of PD-L1 blockade in urothelial cancer. Looking at the study overall: Chemotherapy regimens numbering 0 to 3 had been given to patients. Analyses were performed on blood at 3 weeks after treatment start (the second dose) and at 6 weeks. The median T cell count in blood samples was approximately 140,000.

This clone was counted between two and nine times. The investigators introduced synthetic TCR analog templates into each PCR as spikes. Sequencing was performed with immunoSEQ multiplex PCR; in TCRdb, only in-frame clones are kept and a portion is missing. The sample records approximately 120,000 clones, roughly 83% being singletons. Trimming shortened V by 6 bases and J by 4 bases, and 25 bases separated the two germline ends. Germline V gives CDR1 ENHRY, CDR2 SYGVKD. The CDR3 runs to 17 residues. This sample's time point: peripheral blood 6 weeks after treatment start. This specimen was PBMCs, taken around atezolizumab (anti-PD-L1) treatment. V gene TRBV10-3 combines with J gene TRBJ2-7, with D maybe TRBD1 (7 bases). This clonotype was obtained from a man aged 50 to 59 with urothelial cancer. The CDR3 nucleotides read TGTGCCATCAGGGGTGAGACAGGGAGGTACGGGGATTACGAGCAGTACTTC. Encoded protein: CAIRGETGRYGDYEQYF.